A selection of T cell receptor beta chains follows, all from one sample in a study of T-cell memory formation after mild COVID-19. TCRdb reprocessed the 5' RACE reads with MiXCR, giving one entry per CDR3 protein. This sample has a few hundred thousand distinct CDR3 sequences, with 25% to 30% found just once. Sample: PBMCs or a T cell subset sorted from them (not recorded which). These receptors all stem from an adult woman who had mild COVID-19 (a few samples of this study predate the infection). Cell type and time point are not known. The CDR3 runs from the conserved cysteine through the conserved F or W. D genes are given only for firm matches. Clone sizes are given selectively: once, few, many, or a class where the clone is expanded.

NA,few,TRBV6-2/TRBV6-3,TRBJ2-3,TGTGCCAGCAGTTCCCTTCGGACTAGCACAGATACGCAGTATTTT,CASSSLRTSTDTQYF
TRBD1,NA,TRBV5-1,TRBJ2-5,TGCGCCAGCAGCTTGGTAATCGCAGGGGGAGTTTGGGAGACCCAGTACTTC,CASSLVIAGGVWETQYF
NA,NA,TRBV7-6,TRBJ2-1,TGTGCCAGCAGCTCAGGGCGACTAGTGATTTTGGGTGAGCAGTTCTTC,CASSSGRLVILGEQFF
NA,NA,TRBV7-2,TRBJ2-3,TGTGCCAGCAGCCCCATACTCCTTTCCGCAGATACGCAGTATTTT,CASSPILLSADTQYF
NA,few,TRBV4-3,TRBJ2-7,TGCGCCAGCAGTCCCGACAGGCGGGCCTACGAGCAGTACTTC,CASSPDRRAYEQYF
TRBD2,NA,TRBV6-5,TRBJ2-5,TGTGCCAGCAGTTACTCGGGACTAGCGAAAGAGACCCAGTACTTC,CASSYSGLAKETQYF
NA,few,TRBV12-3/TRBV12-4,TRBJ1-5,TGTGCCAGCGCTCGATCCGGGGATACTCAGCCCCAGCATTTT,CASARSGDTQPQHF
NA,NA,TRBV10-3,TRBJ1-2,TGTGCCATCAGTGAGCGAGAGACGAGGGATGGCTACACCTTC,CAISERETRDGYTF
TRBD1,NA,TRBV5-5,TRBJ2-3,TGTTCCAGCTATTTAAGGGGGCGCGGTACAGATACGCAGTATTTT,CSSYLRGRGTDTQYF
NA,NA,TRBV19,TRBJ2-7,TGTGCCAGTAACCCTCGAGGGGGCTACGAGCAGTACTTC,CASNPRGGYEQYF
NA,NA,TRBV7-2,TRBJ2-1,TGTGCCAGCAGCTTAGAGGAGGGACGACGCTCCTACAATGAGCAGTTCTTC,CASSLEEGRRSYNEQFF
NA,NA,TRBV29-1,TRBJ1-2,TGCAGCGCTGGGACGGATGGCTACACCTTC,CSAGTDGYTF
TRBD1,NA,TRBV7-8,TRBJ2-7,TGTGCCAGCAGCCCTCCAGCCGGGACAGGGGTTAACTACGAGCAGTACTTC,CASSPPAGTGVNYEQYF
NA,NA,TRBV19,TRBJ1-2,TGTGCCACAGGGACGTATGGCTACACCTTC,CATGTYGYTF
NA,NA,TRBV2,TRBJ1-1,TGTGCCAGCAGTGAACAGGGGAACACTGAAGCTTTCTTT,CASSEQGNTEAFF
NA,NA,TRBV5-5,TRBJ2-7,TGTGCCAGCAGCTTGTTAGACAGATTTACCTACGAGCAGTACTTC,CASSLLDRFTYEQYF
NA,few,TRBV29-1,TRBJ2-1,TGCAGCGTTGAAGGGGCTAGCGAGCAGTTCTTC,CSVEGASEQFF
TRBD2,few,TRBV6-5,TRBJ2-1,TGTGCCAGCAGTTCGGGACTAGCGGGATCTTACAATGAGCAGTTCTTC,CASSSGLAGSYNEQFF
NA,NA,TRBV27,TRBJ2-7,TGTGCCAGCAAGTCCCCCCGGACCTACGAGCAGTACTTC,CASKSPRTYEQYF
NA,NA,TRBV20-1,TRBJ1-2,TGCAGTGCTAGAACCCTAGGAGGCTACACCTTC,CSARTLGGYTF
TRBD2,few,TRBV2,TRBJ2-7,TGTGCCAGCAGTGACCCCTTAGCGGGGGCGAACTACGAGCAGTACTTC,CASSDPLAGANYEQYF
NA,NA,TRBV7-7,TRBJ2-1,TGTGCTAGCAGCTTAATAAGCGGCGCGGCTTACAATGAGCAGTTCTTC,CASSLISGAAYNEQFF
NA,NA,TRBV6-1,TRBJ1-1,TGTGCCAGCGGTGGCATCGGATACACTGAAGCTTTCTTT,CASGGIGYTEAFF
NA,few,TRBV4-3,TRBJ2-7,TGCGCCAGCAGCCAAGAACGGATAAGGGCCGGTGGGGTCGAGCAGTACTTC,CASSQERIRAGGVEQYF
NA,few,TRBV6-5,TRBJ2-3,TGTGCCAGCAGTTACTCAGGCGGAGTAAGCACAGATACGCAGTATTTT,CASSYSGGVSTDTQYF
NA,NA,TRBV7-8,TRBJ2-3,TGTGCCAGCAGCTTAGTTGGCGGGGGCTACTCGGATACGCAGTATTTT,CASSLVGGGYSDTQYF
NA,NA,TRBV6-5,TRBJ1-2,TGTGCCAGCAGTTACTGGAAAGGGGCAGTAAGGAGTGGCTACACCTTC,CASSYWKGAVRSGYTF
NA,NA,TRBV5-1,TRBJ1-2,TGCGCCAGCAGCTTGGGCCTGACGGATAACTATGGCTACACCTTC,CASSLGLTDNYGYTF
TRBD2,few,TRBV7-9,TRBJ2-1,TGTGCCATAGATGGACTAGCGGGTACCTACAATGAGCAGTTCTTC,CAIDGLAGTYNEQFF
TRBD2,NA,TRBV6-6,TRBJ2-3,TGTGCCAGCAAAAGGCTAGCGGGAGCGGGCACAGATACGCAGTATTTT,CASKRLAGAGTDTQYF
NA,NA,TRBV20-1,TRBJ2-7,TGCAGTGCTTACCCTCGGGGGGCTCCCTACGAGCAGTACTTC,CSAYPRGAPYEQYF
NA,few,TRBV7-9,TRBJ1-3,TGTGCCAGCAGCCCGATCGGGACGGCTGGAAACACCATATATTTT,CASSPIGTAGNTIYF
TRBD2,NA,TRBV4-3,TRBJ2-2,TGCGCCAGCAGCCAACAACTAGCGGGAGTAAACACCGGGGAGCTGTTTTTT,CASSQQLAGVNTGELFF
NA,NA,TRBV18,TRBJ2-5,TGTGCCAGCTCATACCCGGGCCTGGGAGAGACCCAGTACTTC,CASSYPGLGETQYF
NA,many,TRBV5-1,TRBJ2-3,TGCGCCAGCAGCTTTCAGGGGATGGTCACAGATACGCAGTATTTT,CASSFQGMVTDTQYF